The T cell receptor (beta chain) under discussion was sequenced for a study of cytomegalovirus exposure and HLA in healthy donors. General observations from the study: Later genetic work tied a missense DCLRE1C variant to beta-chain V and J trimming.

Germline V gene data show CDR1 as ENHRY and CDR2 as SYGVKD. V lost 3 bases to trimming and J lost 9 bases; unmatched junction nucleotides: 10. This CDR3 comprises 14 residues. Healthy bone marrow donors supplied every sample. The primer mix had 60 Vbeta and 13 Jbeta primers. Authors' processing steps: In a later analysis, some 10 million of tens of millions of unique beta chains occurred in at least two donors. The protocol was immunoSEQ multiplex PCR, while the TCRdb copy is restricted to in-frame clones and leaves out a portion. V, J and clone size were drawn from that table, and D and trimming were deduced from the DNA. This sample has tens of thousands of clones, with nearly 85% found just once. Regarding this clone: Its target is unknown.

V is TRBV10-3 and J is TRBJ2-5; 7 bases are a match to TRBD2. This clonotype was obtained from a young man in good health and CMV-seronegative. Sequenced sample: PBMCs. In DNA form, the CDR3 reads TGTGCCATCAGTGATAGCGGGCCCTCCGGGGCCCAGTACTTC. Translation gives CAISDSGPSGAQYF.